Listed here are 16 T cell receptor beta chains from one sample, sequenced in a study of tumor-infiltrating lymphocytes in localized non-small cell lung cancer. TCRdb's table, derived via immunoSEQ multiplex PCR, lists solely in-frame clones and lacks some. The sample includes 10,000 or so clones, less than 80% of them seen just once. The sample was lung tumor tissue. The receptors stem from a human donor with non-small cell lung cancer.

Remarks on this clone: One end of the junction is discordant with germline, which a read error may explain. The chain uses TRBV5-4 and TRBJ1-2; maybe TRBD1 (5 bases). Germline lookup yields CDR1 SGHNT and CDR2 YYREEE (reference sequence). The CDR3 is 16 residues long. In nucleotides, the CDR3 is TGCGCCAGCAGCCAAGGGGTTGGGGGGGCTAACTATGGCTACACCTTC. Encoded protein: CASSQGVGGANYGYTF.

The CDR3 nucleotides are TGTGCCAGTCAGACAGGAGATATCTATGGCTACACCTTC. Its protein is CASQTGDIYGYTF. The chain employs TRBV19 and TRBJ1-2, with D possibly TRBD1 on 6 matching bases. Per germline, CDR1 LNHDA and CDR2 SQIVND (reference sequence). CDR3 size: 13 residues. With 8 bases removed from V and 4 bases from J, the gap between germline ends came to 14 bases.

The rearrangement uses TRBV9 and TRBJ2-1, with a tentative D call TRBD2 (6 bases). Per germline, CDR1 SGDLS and CDR2 YYNGEE. The CDR3 length is 14 residues. V gave up 0 bases and J gave up 8 bases, with 12 bases separating them. The CDR3 DNA reads as TGTGCCAGCAGCGTAGTAGGAGGGTTTGATGAGCAGTTCTTC. It is translated as CASSVVGGFDEQFF.

The rearrangement links TRBV5-1 to TRBJ2-7, with D perhaps TRBD2 (6 bases). Trimming took 0 bases from V and 3 from J, leaving 13 bases between them. The CDR3 sequence is 15 residues long. Germline V gene lookup returns CDR1 SGHRS and CDR2 YFSETQ. CDR3: CASSLAAGTLYEQYF. The CDR3 DNA reads as TGCGCCAGCAGCTTGGCTGCGGGGACCCTCTACGAGCAGTACTTC.

The chain employs TRBV27 and TRBJ2-7; 12 positions agree with TRBD2. The CDR3 consists of 16 residues. Germline trimming cut 3 bases from V and 0 bases from J; bases unmatched to any gene: 3. CDR1 and CDR2 (germline): MNHEY, SMNVEV (reference sequence). In DNA form, the CDR3 reads TGTGCCAGCAGTTTCGGACTAGCGGGGTACTCCTACGAGCAGTACTTC. Translating gives CASSFGLAGYSYEQYF.

Only one count was recorded for this clone. The chain employs TRBV15 and TRBJ1-1, with unresolved D. Germline CDR1 reads LNHNV; CDR2 reads YYDKDF (reference sequence). The CDR3 is 16 amino acids. Trimming removed 2 bases at V and 1 base at J, with 14 bases between. CDR3 sequence (DNA): TGTGCCACCAGCAGACTCAAAGAGGCGGAGAACACTGAAGCTTTCTTT. This encodes CATSRLKEAENTEAFF.

The chain employs TRBV19 and TRBJ2-3, with TRBD1 as a possible D gene (6 bases). CDR1 is LNHDA and CDR2 is SQIVND in the germline V gene (reference sequence). This CDR3 is built from 17 residues. V dropped 3 bases and J dropped 2 bases, with 18 bases sitting between them. CDR3 nucleotides: TGTGCCAGTAGTATGGGAAGGGACACAGGGAACACAGATACGCAGTATTTT. Translation: CASSMGRDTGNTDTQYF.

The genes are TRBV9 and TRBJ2-3; 12 nucleotides line up with TRBD2. With V trimmed by 3 bases and J by 3 bases, 5 bases remained unmatched. Germline loops: CDR1 SGDLS, CDR2 YYNGEE. The CDR3 extends over 16 amino acids. In DNA form, the CDR3 reads TGTGCCAGCAGCGGGGGGACTAGCGGGCTAACAGATACGCAGTATTTT. Its protein product is CASSGGTSGLTDTQYF. The entire variable domain, with the rest obtained from reference TRBV9 and TRBJ2-3, is as follows: DSGVTQTPKHLITATGQRVTLRCSPRSGDLSVYWYQQSLDQGLQFLIQYYNGEERAKGNILERFSAQQFPDLHSELNLSSLELGDSALYFCASSGGTSGLTDTQYFGPGTRLTVL.

The chain employs TRBV11-1 and TRBJ1-1, with D perhaps TRBD1 (6 bases). This CDR3 contains 13 residues. The V and J ends lost 5 bases and 1 base respectively, with 8 bases between them. The V gene's germline CDR1 is SGHAT and CDR2 FQDESV (reference sequence). The CDR3 nucleotides are TGTGCCAGCAGCCGGACAGAGAACACTGAAGCTTTCTTT. This sequence encodes CASSRTENTEAFF.

This clone was picked up one time. The chain has TRBV6-6 and TRBJ1-2, with 8 bases aligning to TRBD1. The germline V gene encodes CDR1 MNHNY and CDR2 SVGAGI (reference sequence). V dropped 6 bases and J dropped 4; count of bases not matched to a gene: 4. The CDR3 totals 13 residues. This chain's CDR3 is CASRTGQVYGYTF. In nucleotides, the CDR3 is TGTGCCAGCAGGACGGGACAGGTCTATGGCTACACCTTC.

This chain uses TRBV7-8 with TRBJ2-3, with 10 bases identical to TRBD2. Germline V lookup: CDR1 SGHVS, CDR2 FQNEAQ. Germline trimming cut 7 bases from V and 2 bases from J; bases unmatched to any gene: 12. The CDR3 has 17 residues. CDR3 bases: TGTGCCAGCACCCTCCCCGGGCTAGCGGGGGACACAGATACGCAGTATTTT. Its protein is CASTLPGLAGDTDTQYF.

The chain joins TRBV6-6 to TRBJ1-3, with D unresolved. This CDR3 contains 16 residues. The germline V and J ends were trimmed by 2 bases and 4 bases, with 15 bases remaining between them. CDR1 is MNHNY and CDR2 is SVGAGI in the germline V gene (reference sequence). The CDR3 nucleotides are TGTGCCAGCAGTTACGTATCGAGCGAACGGGGAAACACCATATATTTT. Translated, it gives CASSYVSSERGNTIYF.

DNA of the CDR3: TGTGCCAGCAGGTTACTAGCTGAGAATGAGCAGTTCTTC. It is translated as CASRLLAENEQFF. The chain links TRBV2 to TRBJ2-1, with D tentatively TRBD2 (6 bases). Germline V gene sequence: CDR1 SNHLY, CDR2 FYNNEI. Trimming removed 6 bases from V and 7 bases from J, with 13 bases in between. The CDR3 contains 13 residues.

V gene TRBV10-3 combines with J gene TRBJ2-7; D gene uncertain. This CDR3 region has 13 residues. V was clipped by 3 bases and J by 3 bases, with 9 bases between them. Per germline, CDR1 ENHRY and CDR2 SYGVKD. The CDR3: CAISERVIYEQYF. The CDR3 bases are TGTGCCATCAGTGAACGGGTGATCTACGAGCAGTACTTC.

The chain recombines TRBV11-3 with TRBJ2-6, with D hard to call. Germline-derived CDR1 and CDR2 are SGHNT and YENEEA. V was cut by 5 bases and J by 2 bases, with 10 bases left in between. CDR3 length: 15 residues. Written as DNA, the CDR3 is TGTGCCAGCAGCCTGACGGGCCCTGGGGCCAACGTCCTGACTTTC. It yields the protein CASSLTGPGANVLTF.

J is TRBJ2-6 and V is TRBV18; possibly TRBD2 for D (7 bases). The V end lost 6 bases, the J end lost 0 bases, and 9 bases lay between the germline ends. The CDR3 length is 15 residues. Germline V lookup: CDR1 KGHSH, CDR2 LQKENI. The DNA for the CDR3 is TGTGCCAGCTCGAGGGGGGGCTCTGGGGCCAACGTCCTGACTTTC. Translating gives CASSRGGSGANVLTF.